Listed here are 17 T cell receptor beta chains from one sample, sequenced in a study of neurological immune-mediated disorders. TCRdb independently ran MiXCR on the 5' RACE reads; one entry per CDR3 protein. Of 45,000 to 50,000 distinct CDR3 sequences detected, approximately 4.5% appear once; the ten largest clones hold around 6%. Material for sequencing was PBMCs. All receptors come from a woman aged 55-75 years with multiple sclerosis.

This clonotype turned up a few times. The gene calls are TRBV20-1 and TRBJ2-1; 10 bases match TRBD2. V trimming: 3 bases; J trimming: 1 base; junction bases outside the gene matches: 3. The CDR3 length is 15 residues. The germline gives CDR1 DFQATT, CDR2 SNEGSKA (reference sequence). CDR3 protein: CSARSGRESYNEQFF. CDR3 nucleotide sequence: TGCAGTGCTAGGAGCGGGAGGGAATCCTACAATGAGCAGTTCTTC.

This clonotype has at least ten counts. The V gene is TRBV6-5, the J gene TRBJ2-1; 10 bases agree with TRBD2. The V segment lost 0 bases and the J segment 0 bases; nucleotides outside the gene matches: 5. CDR1 is MNHEY, CDR2 SVGAGI, per germline. There are 18 residues in the CDR3. For the CDR3, the DNA is TGTGCCAGCAGTTACTCGCGATTAGCGGGGGGCTCCTACAATGAGCAGTTCTTC. This encodes CASSYSRLAGGSYNEQFF.

This clonotype was observed once. The chain recombines TRBV3-1 with TRBJ1-1; TRBD1 matches 9 bases. Germline-derived CDR1 and CDR2 are LGHDT and YNNKEL (reference sequence). This CDR3 spans 13 amino acids. The V segment lost 6 bases and the J segment 5 bases; nucleotides outside the gene matches: 4. Here the CDR3 reads CASRRGTGTEAFF. The CDR3 region has the DNA TGTGCCAGCAGACGTGGGACAGGGACTGAAGCTTTCTTT.

This clonotype has ten or more counts. This rearrangement joins TRBV4-1 to TRBJ2-1; D is possibly TRBD1 (5 bases). The CDR3 is 16 amino acids. The germline V gene encodes CDR1 MGHRA and CDR2 YSYEKL. V lost 2 bases to trimming and J lost 1 base, with 12 bases between them. This chain's CDR3 is CASSQTGTGSYNEQFF. The CDR3 DNA reads as TGCGCCAGCAGCCAAACCGGTACAGGATCCTACAATGAGCAGTTCTTC.

This clonotype was seen ten or more times. The chain has TRBV15 and TRBJ2-5; no firm D call. Germline CDR1 and CDR2: LNHNV and YYDKDF (reference sequence). There are 15 residues in the CDR3. The V end lost 0 bases, the J end lost 5 bases, and 13 bases lay between the germline ends. DNA of the CDR3: TGTGCCACCAGCAGAGATCGGGCGACTCCGGAGACCCAGTACTTC. This gives the protein CATSRDRATPETQYF.

This clonotype has a count of ten or more. The chain combines TRBV29-1 with TRBJ2-5; 7 bases map to TRBD2. V lost 7 bases, J lost 5 bases, and 10 bases stayed unmatched. The germline V gene has CDR1 SQVTM and CDR2 ANQGSEA. CDR3 length: 13 amino acids. Written as DNA, the CDR3 is TGCAGCGCCGGAGGAGCGGGGTCGGAGACCCAGTACTTC. Protein: CSAGGAGSETQYF.

In this sample, this clonotype turned up many times. The chain recombines TRBV9 with TRBJ1-3, with 7 bases lining up with TRBD1. The germline V gene has CDR1 SGDLS and CDR2 YYNGEE. V gave up 3 bases and J gave up 0 bases; unmatched junction bases: 3. The CDR3 length is 15 residues. CDR3 region: CASSAWDSSGNTIYF. Here the CDR3 DNA reads TGTGCCAGCAGCGCCTGGGACAGCTCTGGAAACACCATATATTTT.

This clonotype was recorded at least ten times. The chain recombines TRBV24-1 with TRBJ2-1; D possibly corresponds to TRBD1 (6 bases). Germline values: CDR1 KGHDR, CDR2 SFDVKD. V was cut by 8 bases and J by 7 bases, with 23 bases left in between. The CDR3 sequence is 16 residues long. The CDR3 reads CATTGRGPNHWNEQFF. CDR3 bases: TGTGCCACCACCGGCAGGGGCCCCAATCATTGGAATGAGCAGTTCTTC.

This clonotype was picked up many times. The rearrangement uses TRBV20-1 and TRBJ1-1, with no clear D. Germline CDR1 DFQATT, CDR2 SNEGSKA (reference sequence). The germline V and J ends were trimmed by 1 base and 8 bases, with 8 bases remaining between them. This CDR3 has 11 amino acids. This chain's CDR3 is CSARGHIEAFF. CDR3 nucleotide sequence: TGCAGTGCTAGAGGACATATCGAAGCTTTCTTT.

The chain links TRBV7-3 to TRBJ2-1; 11 bases align to TRBD2. V shed 4 bases, J shed 8 bases, and the junction held 7 bases outside the gene matches. The CDR3 is 15 amino acids. Germline V gene data show CDR1 as SGHTA and CDR2 as FQGTGA. In DNA form, the CDR3 reads TGTGCCAGCAGCTCTCGCCTAGCGGGGGGTGATGAGCAGTTCTTC. This sequence encodes CASSSRLAGGDEQFF.

Only a few counts were recorded for this clonotype. The genes are TRBV24-1 and TRBJ2-1; D gene unclear. The V end lost 7 bases, the J end lost 4 bases, and 13 bases lay between the germline ends. The length of the CDR3 is 14 residues. Per the germline V gene, CDR1 is KGHDR and CDR2 is SFDVKD. The CDR3 region is CATSGSLGYNEQFF. CDR3 in DNA: TGTGCCACCAGCGGTTCTCTCGGATACAATGAGCAGTTCTTC.

This clonotype was counted many times. The V call is TRBV2, the J call TRBJ1-6, with D possibly TRBD1 on 5 matching bases. CDR3 size: 13 residues. Germline V gene sequence: CDR1 SNHLY, CDR2 FYNNEI. Trimming stripped 11 bases from V and 4 bases from J, with 12 bases between. The CDR3 sequence: CASGQGYNSPLHF. The CDR3 DNA reads TGTGCCTCGGGGCAGGGTTATAATTCACCCCTCCACTTT.

This clonotype appeared a few times. Here the CDR3 reads CASSETVGTGYTF. CDR3 sequence (DNA): TGTGCCAGCAGTGAGACTGTGGGGACTGGCTACACCTTC. J is TRBJ1-2 and V is TRBV6-4; D is perhaps TRBD1 (5 bases). CDR3 length: 13 amino acids. Germline CDR1 and CDR2: MRHNA and SNTAGT. V was trimmed by 3 bases and J by 7 bases, leaving 12 bases between them.

This clonotype was recorded many times. This chain uses TRBV12-3 or TRBV12-4 with TRBJ2-7, with D unresolved. The germline V and J ends were trimmed by 2 bases and 4 bases, with 3 bases remaining between them. The CDR3 is 11 amino acids. CDR3 DNA: TGTGCCAGCAGTTTAAATTACGAGCAGTACTTC. Protein: CASSLNYEQYF.

This chain uses TRBV20-1 with TRBJ1-2; the match to TRBD1 covers 7 bases. The CDR3 spans 10 residues. Per the germline V gene, CDR1 is DFQATT and CDR2 is SNEGSKA (reference sequence). The trim removed 6 bases at V and 12 bases at J, leaving 7 bases unmatched. The CDR3 spells CSARQGIDTF. CDR3 in DNA: TGCAGTGCGCGACAGGGCATCGACACCTTC.

This clonotype was seen repeatedly, ten times or more. This rearrangement joins TRBV6-2 or TRBV6-3 to TRBJ2-1; TRBD1 matches 10 bases. V shed 5 bases and J 7 bases; nucleotides not matched to a gene: 2. The germline gives CDR1 MNHEY, CDR2 SVGEGT. The CDR3 has 13 amino acids. CDR3 sequence reads: CASSAGQGNEQFF. CDR3 coding DNA: TGTGCCAGCAGTGCGGGACAGGGGAATGAGCAGTTCTTC.

This clonotype came up many times. The chain combines TRBV28 with TRBJ2-6; perhaps TRBD2 as D (6 bases). V dropped 7 bases and J dropped 3 bases, with 13 bases sitting between them. CDR1 and CDR2 from the germline V gene are MDHEN and SYDVKM. This CDR3 contains 15 residues. For the CDR3, the DNA is TGTGCCAGCACCGAAGGGAGGTTTGGGGCCAACGTCCTGACTTTC. Translating gives CASTEGRFGANVLTF. The variable domain in full, completed from reference TRBV28 and TRBJ2-6, reads DVKVTQSSRYLVKRTGEKVFLECVQDMDHENMFWYRQDPGLGLRLIYFSYDVKMKEKGDIPEGYSVSREKKERFSLILESASTNQTSMYLCASTEGRFGANVLTFGAGSRLTVL.